The 20 T cell receptor beta chains given below trace back to one sample, sequenced in a study of cytomegalovirus exposure and HLA in healthy donors. The PCR was carried out with 60 Vbeta primers and 13 Jbeta primers. Assay: immunoSEQ multiplex PCR; the TCRdb copy retains only in-frame clones and omits some. Among 90,000 to 150,000 clones, over 70% were seen once, and the ten largest hold around 1.5%. The material sequenced was PBMCs. The receptor set was obtained from a woman younger than 30 in good health and CMV-seronegative.

The V and J genes are TRBV19 and TRBJ2-3; 7 bases line up with TRBD1. V lost 8 bases and J lost 2; bases outside the gene matches: 7. Germline CDR1 LNHDA, CDR2 SQIVND (reference sequence). The CDR3 sequence is 14 residues long. The CDR3 nucleotides are TGTGCCAGTGGCCAACAGGGGTTCACAGATACGCAGTATTTT. Protein sequence: CASGQQGFTDTQYF.

The chain links TRBV27 to TRBJ2-5, with 8 positions matching TRBD1. Germline V lookup: CDR1 MNHEY, CDR2 SMNVEV (reference sequence). The CDR3 is 15 residues long. The V segment lost 8 bases and the J segment 1 base; nucleotides outside the gene matches: 9. CDR3 nucleotide sequence: TGTGCCAGCCCCCCCTTCAGGGGGCGCCAAGAGACCCAGTACTTC. Translating it yields CASPPFRGRQETQYF.

This clone was detected a few times. The V gene is TRBV18, the J gene TRBJ2-1; tentative D call: TRBD2 (6 bases). There are 16 residues in the CDR3. CDR1 KGHSH and CDR2 LQKENI come from the germline V gene. Deletions cut 0 bases from V and 4 bases from J, with 13 bases between. DNA of the CDR3: TGTGCCAGCTCACCACCGTGGGGGGAGAGTTACAATGAGCAGTTCTTC. Translated, it gives CASSPPWGESYNEQFF.

This chain uses TRBV12-5 with TRBJ1-5; D remains unclear. V lost 1 base and J 1 base, leaving 5 bases between the germline ends. Germline V gene data show CDR1 as LGHNT and CDR2 as FRNRAP. CDR3 length: 14 residues. The CDR3 DNA reads TGTGCTAGTGGTTTGGGTCGGAGCAATCAGCCCCAGCATTTT. It encodes CASGLGRSNQPQHF.

This clone was observed once. The chain is built from TRBV6-5 and TRBJ2-7, with a possible D match to TRBD1 (6 bases). Between the trimmed V and J ends, which lost 8 bases and 2 bases, there was a span of 10 bases. The CDR3 runs to 12 residues. CDR1 MNHEY and CDR2 SVGAGI come from the germline V gene. CDR3 sequence reads: CASGQSPYEQYF. CDR3 coding DNA: TGTGCCAGCGGACAGTCCCCCTACGAGCAGTACTTC.

The CDR3 protein is CAWSVSSDTQYF. DNA of the CDR3: TGTGCCTGGAGTGTCTCCTCGGATACGCAGTATTTT. The rearrangement uses TRBV30 and TRBJ2-3; D is unresolved. The V gene's germline CDR1 is GTSNPN and CDR2 SVGIG (reference sequence). Trimming cost V 0 bases and J 6 bases, with 7 bases left between them. The CDR3 sequence is 12 residues long.

V is TRBV2 and J is TRBJ2-2; maybe TRBD1 (6 bases). This CDR3 has 13 amino acids. The V and J ends lost 5 bases and 6 bases respectively, with 10 bases between them. Germline V CDR1 and CDR2: SNHLY, FYNNEI. Here the CDR3 reads CASSLQGPGELFF. The CDR3 coding sequence is TGTGCCAGCAGTTTACAGGGCCCCGGGGAGCTGTTTTTT. The full variable domain, with the rest looked up from reference TRBV2 and TRBJ2-2, is EPEVTQTPSHQVTQMGQEVILRCVPISNHLYFYWYRQILGQKVEFLVSFYNNEISEKSEIFDDQFSVERPDGSNFTLKIRSTKLEDSAMYFCASSLQGPGELFFGEGSRLTVL.

This clone was detected a few times. The chain combines TRBV7-9 with TRBJ1-2; 7 bases are shared with TRBD1. The trim removed 3 bases at V and 0 bases at J, leaving 7 bases unmatched. The V gene's germline CDR1 is SEHNR and CDR2 FQNEAQ (reference sequence). The CDR3 extends over 16 amino acids. The CDR3 DNA is TGTGCCAGCAGCTTCATGGGACAGCCTTCTAACTATGGCTACACCTTC. As protein: CASSFMGQPSNYGYTF.

This clone has only one observation. The gene calls are TRBV5-1 and TRBJ2-5; tentatively, D is TRBD1 (5 bases). The V gene's germline CDR1 is SGHRS and CDR2 YFSETQ. Between the trimmed V and J ends, which lost 4 bases and 3 bases, there was a span of 16 bases. The CDR3 covers 15 residues. CDR3 residues: CASSLDRGPEETQYF. The CDR3 coding sequence is TGCGCCAGCAGCCTCGACAGAGGCCCCGAAGAGACCCAGTACTTC.

J is TRBJ2-2 and V is TRBV4-1, with no clear D. CDR1 and CDR2 from the germline V gene are MGHRA and YSYEKL. The V gene lost 1 base and the J gene lost 2 bases, with 5 bases spanning the gap. This CDR3 region has 14 residues. The CDR3 sequence: CASSQAPNTGELFF. The CDR3 coding sequence is TGCGCCAGCAGCCAAGCTCCTAACACCGGGGAGCTGTTTTTT.

This rearrangement joins TRBV4-1 to TRBJ2-2; 10 bases align to TRBD1. The CDR3 sequence is 15 residues long. The trim removed 2 bases at V and 5 bases at J, leaving 2 bases unmatched. In germline, CDR1 is MGHRA, CDR2 YSYEKL. The chain's CDR3 is CASSQRQGATGELFF. CDR3 DNA: TGCGCCAGCAGCCAAAGACAGGGGGCTACCGGGGAGCTGTTTTTT.

J is TRBJ2-7 and V is TRBV15; weak D call: TRBD1 (6 bases). V was trimmed by 5 bases and J by 3 bases, leaving 14 bases between them. Germline V gives CDR1 LNHNV, CDR2 YYDKDF (reference sequence). The CDR3 spans 14 residues. In DNA form, the CDR3 reads TGTGCCACCAGCCGTGGGGGCAGTTTCTACGAGCAGTACTTC. Protein sequence: CATSRGGSFYEQYF.

This clone occurred once. This chain joins TRBV5-4 and TRBJ1-2; 8 nucleotides align to TRBD1. V was pared by 0 bases and J by 3 bases, with 4 bases of the junction left unmatched. CDR1 is SGHNT and CDR2 is YYREEE in the germline V gene (reference sequence). This CDR3 comprises 15 residues. Written as DNA, the CDR3 is TGTGCCAGCAGCTTGGGGACAGGGTGGGACTATGGCTACACCTTC. This gives the protein CASSLGTGWDYGYTF.

This clone appeared once. The chain carries TRBV7-8 and TRBJ2-3; the match to TRBD2 covers 7 bases. Germline V gene sequence: CDR1 SGHVS, CDR2 FQNEAQ. CDR3 length equals 16 residues. V shed 2 bases and J 5 bases; nucleotides not matched to a gene: 10. The chain's CDR3 is CASSLLTGGVLDTQYF. CDR3 in DNA: TGTGCCAGCAGCTTACTTACGGGGGGAGTGTTAGATACGCAGTATTTT.

The gene calls are TRBV11-2 and TRBJ2-7; TRBD1 matches at 9 bases. From germline, CDR1 is SGHAT and CDR2 FQNNGV. CDR3 length: 15 amino acids. J lost 4 bases, V lost 1 base, and 5 bases had no gene match. For the CDR3, the DNA is TGTGCCAGCAGCTTAGGACAGGGGGTAGTGTACGAGCAGTACTTC. Translated, it gives CASSLGQGVVYEQYF. Looking up the rest from reference TRBV11-2 and TRBJ2-7 gives the full variable domain: EAGVAQSPRYKIIEKRQSVAFWCNPISGHATLYWYQQILGQGPKLLIQFQNNGVVDDSQLPKDRFSAERLKGVDSTLKIQPAKLEDSAVYLCASSLGQGVVYEQYFGPGTRLTVT.

The rearrangement uses TRBV5-1 and TRBJ1-5; D gene uncertain. V gave up 0 bases and J gave up 3 bases, with 7 bases separating them. Germline values: CDR1 SGHRS, CDR2 YFSETQ. The CDR3 is 14 residues long. The CDR3 bases are TGCGCCAGCAGCTTGGGGGCAGTCAATCAGCCCCAGCATTTT. It translates to CASSLGAVNQPQHF.

The chain joins TRBV2 to TRBJ1-1; the match to TRBD1 covers 7 bases. V lost 7 bases, J lost 4 bases, and 12 bases stayed unmatched. This CDR3 comprises 15 residues. CDR1 and CDR2 (germline): SNHLY, FYNNEI. DNA for the CDR3: TGTGCCAGCATCCCTACAGGGGCGAGGGGCACTGAAGCTTTCTTT. This codes for CASIPTGARGTEAFF.

The V and J genes are TRBV4-1 and TRBJ1-4; no clear D. Germline CDR1 is MGHRA and CDR2 is YSYEKL. V gave up 4 bases and J gave up 8 bases, with 20 bases separating them. The CDR3 length is 16 residues. The CDR3: CASSRIPGFGREKLFF. Written as DNA, the CDR3 is TGCGCCAGCAGCCGAATTCCGGGGTTCGGACGAGAAAAACTGTTTTTT.

This chain links TRBV5-1 with TRBJ2-5; possible D gene TRBD2, 5 bases. The closer fit of TRBJ2-7 to the DNA end suggests the J call may be wrong. The CDR3 length is 13 residues. Germline V lookup: CDR1 SGHRS, CDR2 YFSETQ. The CDR3 bases are TGCGCCAGCAGCTCCCCGGGGAGCCACGAGCAGTACTTC. Protein: CASSSPGSHEQYF.

The rearrangement uses TRBV29-1 and TRBJ2-3, with D maybe TRBD2 (6 bases). The CDR3 loop spans 15 amino acids. Germline values: CDR1 SQVTM, CDR2 ANQGSEA. Trimming pared 3 bases from V and 0 bases from J, leaving 13 bases between. The CDR3 DNA sequence: TGCAGCGTTGAGGGGGACTGGCCTAGCACAGATACGCAGTATTTT. It translates to CSVEGDWPSTDTQYF.